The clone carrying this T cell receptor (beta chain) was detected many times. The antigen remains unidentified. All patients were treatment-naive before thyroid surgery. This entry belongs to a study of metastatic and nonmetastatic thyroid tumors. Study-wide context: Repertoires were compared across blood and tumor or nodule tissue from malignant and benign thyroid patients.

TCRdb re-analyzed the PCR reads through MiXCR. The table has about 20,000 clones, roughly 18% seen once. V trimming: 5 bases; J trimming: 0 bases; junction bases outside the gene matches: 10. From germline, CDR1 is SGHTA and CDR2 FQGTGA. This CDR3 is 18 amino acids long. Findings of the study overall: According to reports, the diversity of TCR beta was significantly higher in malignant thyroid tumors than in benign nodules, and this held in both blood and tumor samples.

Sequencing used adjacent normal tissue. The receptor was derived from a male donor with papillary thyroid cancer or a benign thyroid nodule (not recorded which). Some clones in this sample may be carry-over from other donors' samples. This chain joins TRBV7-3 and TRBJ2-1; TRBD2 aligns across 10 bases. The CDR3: CASSLGSGGDHSYNEQFF. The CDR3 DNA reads TGTGCCAGCAGCCTGGGGAGCGGGGGGGACCACTCCTACAATGAGCAGTTCTTC.